This TCR beta chain was observed in a study of T cell repertoires in cytomegalovirus infection. Background on the study: Matching HLA type, along with CMV infection, was indicated by public TCR beta signatures.

TCRdb recomputed calls from the reads with MiXCR, one row per CDR3 protein. The table shows over 250,000 distinct CDR3 sequences, with around 20% occurring only once. In this sample, this clonotype turned up many times. Its specificity is unknown. Study-wide results and limits: The ex vivo response showed dominance by HLA-C-restricted CMV-specific TCR beta clonotypes.

The germline V gene encodes CDR1 SEHNR and CDR2 FQNEAQ (reference sequence). Deletions cut 0 bases from V and 3 bases from J, with 13 bases between. The CDR3 covers 16 residues. Sequences were derived from cultured PBMCs, sampled from culture after CMV antigen stimulation. The receptor was isolated from a human donor in good health (CMV status not recorded). Some clones in this sample may be carry-over from other donors' samples. The genes are TRBV7-9 and TRBJ2-3; D is perhaps TRBD2 (6 bases). CDR3 sequence reads: CASSLAVGGRTDTQYF. In DNA, the CDR3 is TGTGCCAGCAGCTTAGCAGTGGGAGGTAGGACAGATACGCAGTATTTT. The whole variable domain, remainder taken from reference TRBV7-9 and TRBJ2-3, is DTGVSQNPRHKITKRGQNVTFRCDPISEHNRLYWYRQTLGQGPEFLTYFQNEAQLEKSRLLSDRFSAERPKGSFSTLEIQRTEQGDSAMYLCASSLAVGGRTDTQYFGPGTRLTVL.